This T cell receptor beta chain was identified in a study of spatial heterogeneity in lung cancer. Regarding time point: blood at routine non-recurrence follow-up after resection. This clonotype occurred many times. The CDR3 contains 16 residues. In TCRdb, the 5' RACE reads were re-called with MiXCR into one record per CDR3 protein. The sample records 55,000 to 75,000 distinct CDR3 sequences, nearly 9% being singletons. The starting material was PBMCs, obtained at follow-up. The gene calls are TRBV21-1 and TRBJ2-5; the table's TRBD1 call for D was not verified on the DNA. TRBV21-1 is flagged as a pseudogene. The source of this sequence is a female donor with early-stage non-small cell lung cancer. As DNA, the CDR3 is TGTGCCAGCAGCAAAGGGGGACAGGAACCAAAAGAGACCCAGTACTTC. It translates to CASSKGGQEPKETQYF.